Sequencing of this T cell receptor (beta chain) was carried out in a study of Ad26.COV2.S vaccination and SARS-CoV-2 variants. This clone appeared once. Treatment noted: around 19 received Ad26.COV2.S at low or high dose, single or two shots; five or six received placebo; per-sample allocation not given. It was on day 63 after the first vaccine or placebo injection that samples were taken. CDR1 and CDR2 (germline): SGHVS, FNYEAQ. This CDR3 region has 17 residues. The V and J ends lost 1 base and 0 bases, in that order; junction bases with no gene match: 2. Clones were read by immunoSEQ multiplex PCR, and TCRdb kept only the in-frame ones, dropping some. The sample has around 320,000 clones, over 80% seen once.

Specimen: peripheral blood, collected in a trial of Ad26.COV2.S vaccine versus placebo. The TCR sequence derives from a person between 18 and 65 years old who received the Ad26.COV2.S COVID-19 vaccine or a placebo. The chain recombines TRBV7-6 with TRBJ1-3, with 11 bases fitting TRBD1. The CDR3 DNA reads TGTGCCAGCAGCTTAGTTGGGACAGGGGGCTCTGGAAACACCATATATTTT. Protein sequence: CASSLVGTGGSGNTIYF.